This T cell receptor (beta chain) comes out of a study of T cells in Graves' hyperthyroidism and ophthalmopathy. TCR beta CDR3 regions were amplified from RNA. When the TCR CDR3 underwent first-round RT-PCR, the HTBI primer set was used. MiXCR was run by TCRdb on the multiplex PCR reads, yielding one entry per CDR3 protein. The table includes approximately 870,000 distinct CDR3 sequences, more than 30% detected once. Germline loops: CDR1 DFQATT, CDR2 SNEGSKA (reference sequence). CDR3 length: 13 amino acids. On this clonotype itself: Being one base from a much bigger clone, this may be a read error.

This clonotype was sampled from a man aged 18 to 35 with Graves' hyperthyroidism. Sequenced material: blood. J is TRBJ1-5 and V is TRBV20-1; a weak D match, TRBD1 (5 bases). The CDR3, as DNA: TGCAGTGCCAACGGGGGAGCCGGTCAGTCCCAGCATTTT. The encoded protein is CSANGGAGQSQHF.